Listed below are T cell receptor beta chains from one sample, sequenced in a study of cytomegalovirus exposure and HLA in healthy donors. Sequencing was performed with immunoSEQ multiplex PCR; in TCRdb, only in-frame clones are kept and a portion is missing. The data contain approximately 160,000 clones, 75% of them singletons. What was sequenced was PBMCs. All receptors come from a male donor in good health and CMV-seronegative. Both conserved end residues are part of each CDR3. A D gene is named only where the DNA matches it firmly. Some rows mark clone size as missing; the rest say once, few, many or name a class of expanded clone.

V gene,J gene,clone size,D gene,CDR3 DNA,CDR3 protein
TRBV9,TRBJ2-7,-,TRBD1,TGTGCCAGCAGCGCTGGACAGGGGGGAAGCTACGAGCAGTACTTC,CASSAGQGGSYEQYF
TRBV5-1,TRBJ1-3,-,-,TGCGCCAGCAGCTTGGAAGGGGTCCAGGGCCACACCATATATTTT,CASSLEGVQGHTIYF
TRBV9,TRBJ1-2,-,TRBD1,TGTGCCAGCAGCGACGAGTTCAAGACAGGGGTGAGGGGCTACACCTTC,CASSDEFKTGVRGYTF
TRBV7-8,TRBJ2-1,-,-,TGTGCCAGCAGCTTAGGCAGGAAGAAGACGATTAATGAGCAGTTCTTC,CASSLGRKKTINEQFF
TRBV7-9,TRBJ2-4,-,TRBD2,TGTGCCAGCAGCCCCCGGGAGGGGGTAGCCAAAAACATTCAGTACTTC,CASSPREGVAKNIQYF
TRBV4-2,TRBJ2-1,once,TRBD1,TGTGCCAGCAGCCAAGAGGGACAGGGGAGGGTTTATGAGCAGTTCTTC,CASSQEGQGRVYEQFF
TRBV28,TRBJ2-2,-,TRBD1,TGTGCCAGCAGTTTCGGGACAGGGAGGACCGGGGAGCTGTTTTTT,CASSFGTGRTGELFF
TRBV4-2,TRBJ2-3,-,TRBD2,TGTGCCAGCAGCCCCCGCCGGGGGGAGGCAGATACGCAGTATTTT,CASSPRRGEADTQYF
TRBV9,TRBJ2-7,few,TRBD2,TGTGCCAGCAGCCTCGCCGAGGGAGCGGGACACGAGCAGTACTTC,CASSLAEGAGHEQYF
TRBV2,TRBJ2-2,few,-,TGTGCCAGCAGTGGGGGACTCCGGCGGGGCGGGGAGCTGTTTTTT,CASSGGLRRGGELFF
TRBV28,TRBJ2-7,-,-,TGTGCCAGCAGCGTGGGGGGAAGTGGTCACGAGCAGTACTTC,CASSVGGSGHEQYF
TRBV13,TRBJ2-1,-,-,TGTGCCAGCAGCAACAAGATGGATAGCTGGGTTGCCTCGTATGAGCAGTTCTTC,CASSNKMDSWVASYEQFF
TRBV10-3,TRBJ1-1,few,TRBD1,TGTGCCATCAGGGACAGGGTGAACACTGAAGCTTTCTTT,CAIRDRVNTEAFF
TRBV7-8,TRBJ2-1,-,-,TGTGCCAGCAGCTTTGCTCCGGACACTTACGACAATGAGCAGTTCTTC,CASSFAPDTYDNEQFF
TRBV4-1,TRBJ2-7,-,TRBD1,TGCGCCAGTGGGACAGCTACCTACGAGCAGTACTTC,CASGTATYEQYF
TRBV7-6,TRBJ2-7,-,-,TGTGCCAGCAGCTCACGGTGGAGCTACGAGCAGTACTTC,CASSSRWSYEQYF
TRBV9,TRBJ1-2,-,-,TGTGCCAGCAGCGTATTGGGGGCGCCGGGCTACACCTTC,CASSVLGAPGYTF
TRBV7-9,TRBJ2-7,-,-,TGTGCCAGCAGCTTAGAGACAGACCTTAGCTCCTACGAGCAGTACTTC,CASSLETDLSSYEQYF
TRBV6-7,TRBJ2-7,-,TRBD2,TGTGCCAGCAGTTACTCGCCGGGACTAGCGGGTGTCTCCTACGAGCAGTACTTC,CASSYSPGLAGVSYEQYF
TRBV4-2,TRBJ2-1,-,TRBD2,TGTGCCAGCACCCCACTAGCGGGAAGCCACAATGAGCAGTTCTTC,CASTPLAGSHNEQFF
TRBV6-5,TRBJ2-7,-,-,TGTGCCACCACTATCCGGGTCCCGGAAAACGAGCAGTACTTC,CATTIRVPENEQYF
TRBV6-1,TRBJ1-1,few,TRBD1,TGTGCCAGCATGACAGGGACGAACACTGAAGCTTTCTTT,CASMTGTNTEAFF
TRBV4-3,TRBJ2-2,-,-,TGCGCCAGCAGCCAAACGGGGCGGGGGAACACCGGGGAGCTGTTTTTT,CASSQTGRGNTGELFF
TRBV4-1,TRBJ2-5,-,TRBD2,TGCGCCAGCAGCCAAGATCCAGCGGGGGAGGGGGAGACCCAGTACTTC,CASSQDPAGEGETQYF
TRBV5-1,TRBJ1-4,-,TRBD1,TGCGCCAGCAGCCCAACAGGGGAGGCTAATGAAAAACTGTTTTTT,CASSPTGEANEKLFF
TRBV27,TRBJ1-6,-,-,TGTGCCAGCAGTACCCCTCTTCGAGCCTCGGCCCTCCACTTT,CASSTPLRASALHF
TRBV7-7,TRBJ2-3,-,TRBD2,TGTGCCAGCAGCTTAGGGCTAGCGGGGGGTATCACAGATACGCAGTATTTT,CASSLGLAGGITDTQYF
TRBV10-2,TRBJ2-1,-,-,TGCGCCAGCCGAGATGTTATGTCCTACAATGAGCAGTTCTTC,CASRDVMSYNEQFF
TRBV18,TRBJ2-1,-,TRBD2,TGTGCCAGCTCATCTGTGGAGACTAGCGGTTACAATGAGCAGTTCTTC,CASSSVETSGYNEQFF
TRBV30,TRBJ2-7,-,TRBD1,TGTGCCTGGGGACAGGAAGCGTACGAGCAGTACTTC,CAWGQEAYEQYF
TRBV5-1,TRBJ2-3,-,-,TGCGCCAGCAGCTTGGGGTTGAGGGCCACAGATACGCAGTATTTT,CASSLGLRATDTQYF
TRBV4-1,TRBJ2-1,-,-,TGCGCCAGCACCACATCAGGGGCCCTCTCCTACAATGAGCAGTTCTTC,CASTTSGALSYNEQFF
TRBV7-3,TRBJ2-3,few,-,TGTGCCAGCAGCTTAGGGGGGATTTACACAGATACGCAGTATTTT,CASSLGGIYTDTQYF
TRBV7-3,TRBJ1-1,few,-,TGTGCCAGCAGCCTGGACAGTAACACTGAAGCTTTCTTT,CASSLDSNTEAFF
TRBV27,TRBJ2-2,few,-,TGTGCCAGCAGTTTATCCGCAGGGGCCTACACCGGGGAGCTGTTTTTT,CASSLSAGAYTGELFF
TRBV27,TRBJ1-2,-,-,TGTGCCAGCAGAAGACATTCAGCCTATGGCTACACCTTC,CASRRHSAYGYTF
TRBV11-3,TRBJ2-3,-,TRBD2,TGTGCCAGCAGCTTGTCAGCGGGGGGGGATACGCAGTATTTT,CASSLSAGGDTQYF
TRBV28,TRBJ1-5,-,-,TGTGCCAGCAGTTTGGGCTACAATCAGCCCCAGCATTTT,CASSLGYNQPQHF
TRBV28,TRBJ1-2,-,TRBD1,TGTGCCAGTGGACAGGGGCAAACCTATGGCTACACCTTC,CASGQGQTYGYTF
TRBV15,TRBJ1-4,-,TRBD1,TGTGCCACCAGCAGCGCTACAGGGGTGAATGAAAAACTGTTTTTT,CATSSATGVNEKLFF